The 13 T cell receptor beta chains below were found in one sample sequenced in a study of blood T cell repertoires in COVID-19 (dated by TCRdb to 2020 to 2021). Receptor libraries were prepared by the immunoSEQ multiplex PCR assay. TCRdb retrieved this table from immuneACCESS and kept in-frame rearrangements only. Not all clones are present; in checked studies, unresolved V genes account for under half, and no reason is known for the remainder. This sample holds over 40,000 clones; just under 85% were observed only once. The top ten clones comprise more than 13% of the sample. Sequenced: peripheral blood. These receptors originate from a human donor in a cohort sampled during active COVID-19.

This clone was detected once. The chain employs TRBV19 and TRBJ1-1, with 7 bases lining up with TRBD1. CDR3 length equals 14 residues. Per germline, CDR1 LNHDA and CDR2 SQIVND (reference sequence). The V and J ends lost 8 bases and 0 bases, in that order; junction bases with no gene match: 6. The CDR3 DNA reads as TGTGCCAGTGGCACAGGGGACCTGAACACTGAAGCTTTCTTT. Its protein is CASGTGDLNTEAFF.

The chain couples TRBV15 to TRBJ2-7; tentative D call: TRBD2 (6 bases). This CDR3 comprises 16 residues. The V and J ends lost 5 bases and 3 bases respectively, with 20 bases between them. CDR1 and CDR2 (germline): LNHNV, YYDKDF (reference sequence). The CDR3 protein is CATSLQVADGLYEQYF. CDR3 nucleotides: TGTGCCACCAGCCTACAGGTAGCGGATGGTCTCTACGAGCAGTACTTC.

This chain connects TRBV28 to TRBJ1-3; D is unresolved. Germline V gives CDR1 MDHEN, CDR2 SYDVKM. This CDR3 contains 16 residues. V lost 5 bases, J lost 0 bases, and 14 bases lay in between. CDR3 sequence reads: CASSTYEWSSGNTIYF. The DNA for the CDR3 is TGTGCCAGCAGTACCTACGAGTGGAGCTCTGGAAACACCATATATTTT.

V gene TRBV12-5 combines with J gene TRBJ2-2, with TRBD1 matching over 8 bases. The CDR3 has 16 amino acids. Looked up from germline, CDR1 is LGHNT and CDR2 is FRNRAP. The trim removed 0 bases at V and 6 bases at J, leaving 6 bases unmatched. The CDR3 DNA reads TGTGCTAGTGGTTTGGTTGTGGACAGGGCTCCCGGGGAGCTGTTTTTT. This encodes CASGLVVDRAPGELFF. Looking up the rest from reference TRBV12-5 and TRBJ2-2 gives the full variable domain: DARVTQTPRHKVTEMGQEVTMRCQPILGHNTVFWYRQTMMQGLELLAYFRNRAPLDDSGMPKDRFSAEMPDATLATLKIQPSEPRDSAVYFCASGLVVDRAPGELFFGEGSRLTVL.

This CDR3 reads CASSLGQGSPNQPQHF. CDR3 bases: TGTGCCAGCAGCCTAGGACAGGGGAGCCCGAATCAGCCCCAGCATTTT. The rearrangement joins TRBV6-6 to TRBJ1-5; 9 bases are shared with TRBD1. Germline V gene lookup returns CDR1 MNHNY and CDR2 SVGAGI (reference sequence). This CDR3 is 16 amino acids long. Trimming took 6 bases from V and 4 from J; bases not matched to a gene: 10.

The chain recombines TRBV7-6 with TRBJ2-5; 9 bases match TRBD2. The CDR3 length is 14 residues. Per germline, CDR1 SGHVS and CDR2 FNYEAQ. V lost 6 bases, J lost 3 bases, and 5 bases stayed unmatched. DNA for the CDR3: TGTGCCAGCAGACCCCTAGCGGGGAAAGAGACCCAGTACTTC. This gives the protein CASRPLAGKETQYF.

As DNA, the CDR3 is TGTGCCAGCAGTAGCGGGAGGGCGGGGAGTTTTCTGGAGACCCAGTACTTC. Encoded protein: CASSSGRAGSFLETQYF. The V gene is TRBV25-1, the J gene TRBJ2-5; 10 positions match TRBD2. This CDR3 has 17 residues. V was clipped by 5 bases and J by 5 bases; unmatched bases: 14. Germline V CDR1 and CDR2: MGHDK, SYGVNS.

The V and J genes are TRBV19 and TRBJ1-1, with 7 bases that match TRBD1. This CDR3 region has 14 residues. Germline V lookup: CDR1 LNHDA, CDR2 SQIVND (reference sequence). With 4 bases clipped from V and 2 bases from J, the junction kept 4 bases outside the gene matches. In DNA, the CDR3 is TGTGCCAGTAGTAGAAAGGGGGCCAACACTGAAGCTTTCTTT. As protein: CASSRKGANTEAFF.

CDR3 amino acids: CASSPGQGYGYTF. The CDR3, as DNA: TGTGCCAGCTCACCCGGACAGGGGTATGGCTACACCTTC. The V and J genes are TRBV18 and TRBJ1-2; the match to TRBD1 covers 9 bases. The CDR3 is 13 residues long. V lost 3 bases to trimming and J lost 5 bases; unmatched junction nucleotides: 1. Per germline, CDR1 KGHSH and CDR2 LQKENI. The complete variable domain, with remaining parts taken from reference TRBV18 and TRBJ1-2, reads NAGVMQNPRHLVRRRGQEARLRCSPMKGHSHVYWYRQLPEEGLKFMVYLQKENIIDESGMPKERFSAEFPKEGPSILRIQQVVRGDSAAYFCASSPGQGYGYTFGSGTRLTVV.

The chain employs TRBV6-6 and TRBJ2-7, with D possibly being TRBD1 (6 bases). The CDR3 consists of 13 residues. V gave up 0 bases and J gave up 5 bases, with 8 bases separating them. Germline assignment: CDR1 MNHNY and CDR2 SVGAGI (reference sequence). CDR3 DNA: TGTGCCAGCAGTTACTCGACAGGCAACGAGCAGTACTTC. It specifies CASSYSTGNEQYF.

The CDR3 sequence: CASSGLRVGHKNIQYF. Written as DNA, the CDR3 is TGTGCCAGCTCCGGTCTTAGGGTGGGACACAAAAACATTCAGTACTTC. The chain uses TRBV11-2 and TRBJ2-4; the D gene is possibly TRBD1 (6 bases). Trimming shortened V by 8 bases and J by 3 bases, and 20 bases separated the two germline ends. The germline CDR1 and CDR2 sequences are SGHAT and FQNNGV. The CDR3 loop spans 16 amino acids.

The V gene is TRBV5-1, the J gene TRBJ1-2, with 8 nucleotides matching TRBD1. J was trimmed by 6 bases and V by 2 bases; bases with no gene match: 15. This CDR3 spans 17 amino acids. CDR1 and CDR2 from the germline V gene are SGHRS and YFSETQ. CDR3 DNA: TGCGCCAGCAGCTTTAGGGCGTCCTACGGACAGGGTGATGGCTACACCTTC. It encodes CASSFRASYGQGDGYTF.

V is TRBV4-3 and J is TRBJ2-7, with 7 bases identical to TRBD2. Looked up from germline, CDR1 is LGHNA and CDR2 is YSLEER. The CDR3 is 17 residues long. The V and J ends lost 1 base and 3 bases, in that order; junction bases with no gene match: 12. The CDR3 protein is CASSQGGGRGSGYEQYF. The CDR3 DNA sequence: TGCGCCAGCAGCCAAGGGGGGGGTAGGGGCAGCGGCTACGAGCAGTACTTC.